These T cell receptor beta chains were read from a single sample in a study of OX40 agonist ivuxolimab in advanced cancers. The repertoire was sequenced with immunoSEQ multiplex PCR; TCRdb's copy has only in-frame clones and lacks some. The sample lists 70,000 or so clones, 91% seen once, with more than 12% in the top ten. The sequencing here drew on CD4+ or CD8+ T cells sorted from blood, taken in a trial of the OX40 agonist ivuxolimab. The origin of the receptors is an adult with an advanced solid tumor such as melanoma, head and neck, liver or kidney cancer. Both conserved end residues are part of each CDR3. Fields, in order: V gene, D gene, J gene, CDR3 protein, CDR3 DNA. D genes are given only for firm matches.

TRBV28,NA,TRBJ2-5,CASSPRDGPIGAQYF,TGTGCCAGCAGCCCCCGGGACGGACCCATCGGAGCCCAGTACTTC
TRBV7-3,TRBD2,TRBJ2-1,CASSQGLAGVNEQFF,TGTGCCAGCAGCCAGGGGCTAGCGGGAGTTAATGAGCAGTTCTTC
TRBV4-1,NA,TRBJ2-7,CASSQRGPGGSYEQYF,TGCGCCAGCAGCCAAAGGGGACCGGGCGGCTCCTACGAGCAGTACTTC
TRBV5-1,NA,TRBJ2-1,CASSLVSDYNEQFF,TGCGCCAGCAGCTTGGTTAGCGACTACAATGAGCAGTTCTTC
TRBV9,NA,TRBJ2-6,CASRTGSGANVLTF,TGTGCCAGCAGGACCGGGTCCGGGGCCAACGTCCTGACTTTC
TRBV7-3,NA,TRBJ2-1,CASSVTSSGEQFF,TGTGCCAGCAGCGTCACAAGTTCAGGTGAGCAGTTCTTC
TRBV2,NA,TRBJ2-7,CASSEEWGYEQYF,TGTGCCAGCAGTGAAGAATGGGGATACGAGCAGTACTTC
TRBV6-1,NA,TRBJ2-1,CASIQGRSPYNEQFF,TGTGCCAGCATACAGGGACGGAGTCCCTACAATGAGCAGTTCTTC
TRBV28,TRBD1,TRBJ2-7,CASSSDRGRGGGPYEQYF,TGTGCCAGCAGTTCGGACAGGGGGCGAGGGGGAGGGCCGTACGAGCAGTACTTC
TRBV11-2,TRBD2,TRBJ2-3,CASSSPLAGDDTDTQYF,TGTGCCAGCAGCTCACCACTAGCGGGAGACGACACAGATACGCAGTATTTT
TRBV9,TRBD2,TRBJ2-1,CASSPRTSGASSYNEQFF,TGTGCCAGCAGCCCAAGGACTAGCGGGGCCAGCTCCTACAATGAGCAGTTCTTC
TRBV28,NA,TRBJ1-4,CASSLWSGKDRGKLFF,TGTGCCAGCAGTTTATGGTCGGGGAAGGACCGGGGAAAACTGTTTTTT
TRBV9,TRBD2,TRBJ2-1,CASSVETSGSPYNEQFF,TGTGCCAGCAGCGTAGAAACTAGCGGGAGCCCGTACAATGAGCAGTTCTTC